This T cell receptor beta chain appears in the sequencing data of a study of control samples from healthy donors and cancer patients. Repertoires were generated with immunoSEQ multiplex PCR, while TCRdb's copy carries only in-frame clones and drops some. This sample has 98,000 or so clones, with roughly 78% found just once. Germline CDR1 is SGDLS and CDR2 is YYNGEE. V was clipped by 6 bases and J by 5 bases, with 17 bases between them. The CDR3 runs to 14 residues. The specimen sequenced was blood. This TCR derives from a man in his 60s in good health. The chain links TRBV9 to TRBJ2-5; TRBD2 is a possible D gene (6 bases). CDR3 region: CASTPGLLEETQYF. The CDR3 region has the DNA TGTGCCAGCACACCAGGACTACTGGAGGAGACCCAGTACTTC.